This T cell receptor beta chain was recovered during a study of T cell responses to AZD1222 COVID-19 vaccine. Study at large: Pooling of second doses given at about 4 or about 12 weeks was done. General observations from the study: An increase in Spike-specific TCR breadth and depth was observed after two AZD1222 doses. Researchers report vaccine-associated CD4 TCRs spanning spike, with dominance at 160-218 and 743-854.

Regarding this clone: The antigen remains unidentified.

Looked up from germline, CDR1 is SEHNR and CDR2 is FQNEAQ (reference sequence). V shed 1 base and J shed 8 bases, with 6 bases lying between them. This CDR3 region has 13 residues. The repertoire was sequenced with immunoSEQ multiplex PCR; TCRdb's copy has only in-frame clones and lacks some. The table records roughly 150,000 clones, roughly 86% of them present only once. The rearrangement joins TRBV7-9 to TRBJ1-6; D gene ambiguous. The sample here was peripheral blood, taken on day 0 of AZD1222 vaccination. The sequence was collected from an adult in good health. The CDR3 DNA is TGTGCCAGCAGCTTAGACAGTTATTCACCCCTCCACTTT. It is translated as CASSLDSYSPLHF.